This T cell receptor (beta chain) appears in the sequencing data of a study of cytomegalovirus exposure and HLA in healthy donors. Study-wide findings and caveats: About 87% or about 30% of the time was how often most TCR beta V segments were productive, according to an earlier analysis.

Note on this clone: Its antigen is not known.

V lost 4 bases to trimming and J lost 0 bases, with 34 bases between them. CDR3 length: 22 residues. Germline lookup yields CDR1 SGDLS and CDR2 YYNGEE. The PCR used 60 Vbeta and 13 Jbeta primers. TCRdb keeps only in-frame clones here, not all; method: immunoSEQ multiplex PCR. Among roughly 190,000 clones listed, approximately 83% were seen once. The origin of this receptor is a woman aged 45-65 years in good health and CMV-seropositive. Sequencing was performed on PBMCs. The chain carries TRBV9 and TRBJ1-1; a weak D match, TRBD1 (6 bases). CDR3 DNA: TGTGCCAGCAGCCCCCCTGGGAAGGGTAGTTGGACGAGAGGGGACATGAACACTGAAGCTTTCTTT. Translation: CASSPPGKGSWTRGDMNTEAFF.